This T cell receptor (beta chain) emerged from a study of radiotherapy plus CTLA-4 blockade in lung cancer. Trimming took off 3 bases at V and 7 bases at J, with 15 bases between the two ends. The CDR3 contains 14 residues. Germline CDR1 and CDR2: SGHVS and FQNEAQ. Sequencing was performed with immunoSEQ multiplex PCR; in TCRdb, only in-frame clones are kept and a portion is missing. The sample has fewer than 85,000 clones, around nine tenths seen once. The chain joins TRBV7-8 to TRBJ1-2; no clear D. Sequenced material: peripheral blood, taken from a patient treated with radiotherapy plus ipilimumab. This TCR was recovered from a human donor with non-small cell lung cancer who had stable disease on radiotherapy plus ipilimumab. The CDR3 nucleotides are TGTGCCAGCAGCTTCTCCGCCGGAGGGTTTGGCTACACCTTC. Amino acid sequence: CASSFSAGGFGYTF. Variable domain in full (rest from reference TRBV7-8 and TRBJ1-2): GAGVSQSPRYKVAKRGQDVALRCDPISGHVSLFWYQQALGQGPEFLTYFQNEAQLDKSGLPSDRFFAERPEGSVSTLKIQRTQQEDSAVYLCASSFSAGGFGYTFGSGTRLTVV.